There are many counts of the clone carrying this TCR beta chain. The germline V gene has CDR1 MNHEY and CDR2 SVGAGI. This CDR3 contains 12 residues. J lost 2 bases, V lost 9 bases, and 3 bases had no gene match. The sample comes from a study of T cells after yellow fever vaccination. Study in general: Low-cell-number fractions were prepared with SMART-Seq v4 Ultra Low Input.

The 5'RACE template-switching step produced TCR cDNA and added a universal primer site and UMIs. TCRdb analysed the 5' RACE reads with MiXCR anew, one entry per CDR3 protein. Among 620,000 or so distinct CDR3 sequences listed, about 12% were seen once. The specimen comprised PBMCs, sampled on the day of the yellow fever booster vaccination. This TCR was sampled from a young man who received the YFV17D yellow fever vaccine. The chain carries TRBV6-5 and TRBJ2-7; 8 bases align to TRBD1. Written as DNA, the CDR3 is TGTGCCAGTCGACAGGGGACCTACGAGCAGTACTTC. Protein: CASRQGTYEQYF.